This T cell receptor beta chain is drawn from a study of vaccination and CD4 T cells after COVID-19. Sample treatment: approximately 9-day PBMC culture with coronavirus spike peptide pools or control peptides (ViraFEST assay). V lost 6 bases and J 0 bases, leaving 12 bases between the germline ends. CDR3 size: 15 residues. Germline lookup yields CDR1 MNHEY and CDR2 SMNVEV (reference sequence). The Oncomine TCR Beta short-read assay was applied to DNA of cultured CD4+ T cells. Genomic DNA was drawn out of CD4+ T cells grown in culture. Each CDR3 protein is one row after TCRdb ran MiXCR on the PCR reads. The sample comprises just under 20,000 distinct CDR3 sequences, roughly three fifths of which are singletons, and 10% to 13% rests with the top ten. Note on this clonotype: What it recognizes is unknown.

This chain links TRBV27 with TRBJ1-5; D perhaps matches TRBD1 (5 bases). The receptor was derived from a human donor who had recovered from COVID-19. The sequenced material came from CD4+ T cells from blood, cultured in vitro. The CDR3 region has the DNA TGTGCCAGCAGAATGTATGACAGTAGCAATCAGCCCCAGCATTTT. Residues: CASRMYDSSNQPQHF.